This TCR beta chain was obtained from a study of cytomegalovirus exposure and HLA in healthy donors. The CDR3 is 14 residues long. V shed 5 bases and J shed 5 bases, with 12 bases lying between them. Germline CDR1 reads SGHAT; CDR2 reads FQDESV (reference sequence). PCR primers comprised 60 Vbeta and 13 Jbeta primers. Measured with immunoSEQ multiplex PCR; TCRdb has only the in-frame clones, and not every one. The repertoire table contains 150,000 to 200,000 clones. The receptor's source is a young man in good health and CMV-seronegative. The J gene is TRBJ2-2, the V gene TRBV11-1; D is uncertain. The material sequenced was PBMCs. The CDR3 loop is CASSLRPGTGELFF. The CDR3, as DNA: TGTGCCAGCAGCCTCCGTCCAGGAACCGGGGAGCTGTTTTTT.